The sequence of this T cell receptor (beta chain) was determined in a study of cytomegalovirus exposure and HLA in healthy donors. Study-wide findings and caveats: A later analysis by the authors found several of the most significant clusters apparently linked to common viral pathogens. What TCR beta sequences reportedly achieved was accurate prediction of HLA-A and HLA-B alleles in most subjects.

For this clone: Its specificity is not known.

Trimming removed 4 bases at V and 4 bases at J, with 20 bases between. This CDR3 spans 16 amino acids. The V gene's germline CDR1 is LGHNA and CDR2 YNFKEQ. The PCR was carried out with 60 Vbeta primers and 13 Jbeta primers. TCRdb's table, derived via immunoSEQ multiplex PCR, lists solely in-frame clones and lacks some. In total, the table holds around 33,000 clones. This TCR derives from a middle-aged man in good health and CMV-seronegative. The chain couples TRBV4-2 to TRBJ2-7, with D tentatively TRBD1 (5 bases). The specimen sequenced was PBMCs. CDR3 nucleotide sequence: TGTGCCAGCAGCCCCACCCAGGGAAGGGAAGCATACGAGCAGTACTTC. As protein: CASSPTQGREAYEQYF.